These T cell receptor beta chains were read from a single sample in a study of glioma-infiltrating T cells. TCRdb called the multiplex PCR reads again in MiXCR, with one record for every CDR3 protein. The repertoire holds 20,000 to 25,000 distinct CDR3 sequences, with around 25% as singletons. Sequenced input: glioma tissue, nonneoplastic brain tissue, or PBMCs (not recorded which). These receptors all stem from a human donor with low-grade glioma or glioblastoma, undergoing nonglioma brain surgery, or in good health (not recorded which). The CDR3 runs from the conserved cysteine through the conserved F or W. The D gene is left open where the match is weak. Size is omitted from some rows. Given values are once, few, many or a class for expanded clones.

abundance,j_gene,v_gene,d_gene,CDR3nt,CDR3aa
NA,TRBJ1-1,TRBV30,NA,TGTGCCTGGAGTGTACATCGGCTCTGTGAAGCTTTCTTT,CAWSVHRLCEAFF
few,TRBJ2-5,TRBV18,NA,TGTGCCAGCTCACCCCGACAGGAAGAGACCCAGTACTTC,CASSPRQEETQYF
once,TRBJ1-2,TRBV12-3/TRBV12-4,NA,TGTGCCGGCAGCCCGGGAGTCTATGGCTACACCTTC,CAGSPGVYGYTF
many,TRBJ2-2,TRBV5-1,NA,TGCGCCAGCGGCCAGAACACCGGGGAGCTGTTTTTT,CASGQNTGELFF
many,TRBJ2-7,TRBV7-6,NA,TGTGCCAGCAGCTTAAACAACGCCTACGAGCAGTACTTC,CASSLNNAYEQYF
NA,TRBJ2-5,TRBV12-3/TRBV12-4,NA,TGTGCCAGCAGTTTGGCTCGAACAGGGCACCAAGAGACCCAATACTTC,CASSLARTGHQETQYF
NA,TRBJ1-2,TRBV29-1,NA,TGCAGCGTTGGCGATAATGGCTACACCTTC,CSVGDNGYTF
many,TRBJ1-1,TRBV6-1,NA,TGTGCCAGCACCCTTCGGCGAGTTTCGGAGACCACTGAAGCTTTCTTT,CASTLRRVSETTEAFF
many,TRBJ2-4,TRBV6-2/TRBV6-3,NA,TGTGCCAGCACCCCACAGCTAGGGAACATTCAGTACTTC,CASTPQLGNIQYF
many,TRBJ1-5,TRBV27,TRBD1,TGTGCCAGCAGTTTGGGACAGGGGGCGAGTCAGCCCCAGCATTTT,CASSLGQGASQPQHF